This note documents a single TCR beta chain sequence. Its target is unknown. The sample is drawn from a study of OX40 agonist ivuxolimab in advanced cancers. Sampling of blood occurred at baseline, cycle 4 day 1, and cycle 7 day 1. The V end lost 0 bases, the J end lost 4 bases, and 12 bases lay between the germline ends. Germline CDR1 is LNHNV and CDR2 is YYDKDF (reference sequence). The CDR3 sequence is 15 residues long. Data came from immunoSEQ multiplex PCR; TCRdb stores just in-frame clones and leaves some out. The data contain fewer than 70,000 clones, 84% of them singletons. Study-wide points: Both blood CD4+ and CD8+ T cells showed clonal growth by week 6 at 0.1 to 3.0 mg/kg.

The sequence derives from an adult with an advanced solid tumor such as melanoma, head and neck, liver or kidney cancer. The sequences come from CD4+ or CD8+ T cells sorted from blood, collected in a trial of the OX40 agonist ivuxolimab. The chain employs TRBV15 and TRBJ2-5; D tentatively fits TRBD1 or TRBD2 (6 bases each). The CDR3 nucleotides are TGTGCCACCAGCAGAGATCCACGGGGGCGAGAGACCCAGTACTTC. Protein: CATSRDPRGRETQYF.